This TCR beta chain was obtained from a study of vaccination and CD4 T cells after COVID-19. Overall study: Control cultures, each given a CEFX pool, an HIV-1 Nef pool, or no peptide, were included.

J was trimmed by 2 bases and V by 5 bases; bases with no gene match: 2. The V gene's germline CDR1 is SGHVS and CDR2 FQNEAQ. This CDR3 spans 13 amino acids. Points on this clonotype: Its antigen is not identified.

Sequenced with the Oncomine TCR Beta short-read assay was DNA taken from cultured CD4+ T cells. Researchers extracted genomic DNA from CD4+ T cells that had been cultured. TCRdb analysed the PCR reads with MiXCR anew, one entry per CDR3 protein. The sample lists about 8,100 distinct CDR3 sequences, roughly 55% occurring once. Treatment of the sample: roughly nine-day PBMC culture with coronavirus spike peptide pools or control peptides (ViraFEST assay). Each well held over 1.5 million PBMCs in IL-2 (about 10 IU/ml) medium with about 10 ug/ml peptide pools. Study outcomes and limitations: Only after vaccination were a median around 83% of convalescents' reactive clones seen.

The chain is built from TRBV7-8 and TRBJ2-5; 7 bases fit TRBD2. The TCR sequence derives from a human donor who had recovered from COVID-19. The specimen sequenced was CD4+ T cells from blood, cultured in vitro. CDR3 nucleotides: TGTGCCAGCAGCCCGGGACTACAAGAGACCCAGTACTTC. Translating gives CASSPGLQETQYF.